This record looks at one T cell receptor (beta chain) sequence and its context. The sample originates from a study of blood T cell repertoires in COVID-19. The overall study: The United States, Italy and Spain provided the acute and convalescent COVID-19 samples. From T cells, B-cell-depleted T cells, or PBMCs came the material, which was cDNA or gDNA.

The germline V gene encodes CDR1 MDHEN and CDR2 SYDVKM. V was clipped by 4 bases and J by 8 bases, with 12 bases between them. The CDR3 totals 13 residues. Per the study methods: Reference gene primer amplification in the assay estimated nucleated cell counts. The repertoire was sequenced with immunoSEQ multiplex PCR; TCRdb's copy has only in-frame clones and lacks some. The DNA gave D and trimming, while V, J and clone size come from that table. The sample lists tens of thousands of clones; 70% to 90% were seen once. The genes are TRBV28 and TRBJ2-1; D remains ambiguous. This clonotype was obtained from a man aged 60 to 69 with acute or convalescent COVID-19. The sample was peripheral blood. CDR3 region: CASSSVPTHEQFF. CDR3 sequence (DNA): TGTGCCAGCAGTTCCGTACCTACGCATGAGCAGTTCTTC.